This T cell receptor beta chain was captured by sequencing in a study of blood T cells in healthy people across ages. Trimming took 1 base from V and 2 from J, leaving 5 bases between them. Germline V gene sequence: CDR1 MNHNS, CDR2 SASEGT. The length of the CDR3 is 13 residues. Together with a sample-barcoded 5' primer, a J-beta primer mix was included in a second PCR lasting roughly 6 to 12 cycles. Each CDR3 protein gets one entry after TCRdb re-called the 5' RACE reads with MiXCR. The profile shows under 950,000 distinct CDR3 sequences, about a fifth of them singletons. Each donor was a healthy Caucasian individual from Russia, aged 6 to 90.

The chain employs TRBV6-1 and TRBJ1-2; TRBD1 might be the D (5 bases). The TCR comes from a man between 65 and 85 years old in good health. Sequencing was carried out using blood. This CDR3 is CASSEGTNYGYTF. The CDR3 bases are TGTGCCAGCAGTGAAGGGACAAACTATGGCTACACCTTC.